The 28 T cell receptor beta chains below were found in one sample sequenced in a study of T-cell memory formation after mild COVID-19. In TCRdb, the 5' RACE reads were re-called with MiXCR into one record per CDR3 protein. The repertoire holds a few hundred thousand distinct CDR3 sequences, with roughly 20% as singletons. Input material: PBMCs or a T cell subset sorted from them (not recorded which). These TCRs come from a man between 18 and 35 years old who had mild COVID-19 (a few samples of this study predate the infection). Cell type and time point are not known.

This clonotype turned up a few times. V and J are TRBV11-3 and TRBJ2-2; unclear D gene. Between the trimmed V and J ends, which lost 2 bases and 5 bases, there was a span of 6 bases. The CDR3 has 13 amino acids. Germline assignment: CDR1 SGHNT and CDR2 YENEEA. This CDR3 reads CASSLYGTGELFF. CDR3 in DNA: TGTGCCAGCAGCTTATATGGTACCGGGGAGCTGTTTTTT.

This clonotype has a handful of counts. V is TRBV6-6 and J is TRBJ2-2; D is ambiguous. The CDR3 is 11 residues long. V was trimmed by 7 bases and J by 5 bases, leaving 5 bases between them. The V gene's germline CDR1 is MNHNY and CDR2 SVGAGI (reference sequence). The CDR3 nucleotides are TGTGCCAGCACCGAGACCGGGGAGCTGTTTTTT. Amino acids: CASTETGELFF.

The gene calls are TRBV24-1 and TRBJ2-3, with D perhaps TRBD1 (6 bases). Germline V lookup: CDR1 KGHDR, CDR2 SFDVKD. The CDR3 loop spans 15 amino acids. With 7 bases removed from V and 0 bases from J, the gap between germline ends came to 13 bases. The CDR3 region has the DNA TGTGCCACCAGCCGAGACAGGAGTAGCACAGATACGCAGTATTTT. It yields the protein CATSRDRSSTDTQYF.

This clonotype was seen repeatedly, ten times or more. This chain links TRBV5-1 with TRBJ2-1, with 9 bases lining up with TRBD1. With 7 bases clipped from V and 6 bases from J, the junction kept 14 bases outside the gene matches. Germline V gene lookup returns CDR1 SGHRS and CDR2 YFSETQ. The CDR3 runs 16 residues. CDR3 loop: CASGTHPGQGSNEQFF. Here the CDR3 DNA reads TGCGCCAGCGGGACGCACCCGGGACAGGGTAGCAATGAGCAGTTCTTC.

This clonotype showed up just a few times. The chain links TRBV5-5 to TRBJ2-3; TRBD1 matches 9 bases. The CDR3 is 14 residues long. Per the germline V gene, CDR1 is SGHKS and CDR2 is YYEKEE (reference sequence). The V gene end was trimmed by 5 bases and the J gene end by 8 bases; junction bases not matched to a gene: 9. The CDR3 region has the DNA TGTGCCAGCAGACTCCCGGGACAGGGAAGTACGCAGTATTTT. Translation: CASRLPGQGSTQYF. The full variable domain, in which reference TRBV5-5 and TRBJ2-3 provide the parts outside the CDR3, is DAGVTQSPTHLIKTRGQQVTLRCSPISGHKSVSWYQQVLGQGPQFIFQYYEKEERGRGNFPDRFSARQFPNYSSELNVNALLLGDSALYLCASRLPGQGSTQYFGPGTRLTVL.

In this sample, this clonotype turned up a few times. The chain is built from TRBV5-1 and TRBJ2-1; tentatively, D is TRBD2 (6 bases). CDR1 and CDR2 (germline): SGHRS, YFSETQ. CDR3 length: 17 residues. The V gene lost 4 bases and the J gene lost 5 bases, with 22 bases spanning the gap. The DNA for the CDR3 is TGCGCCAGCAGCCGAAAAGCGGCTAGCGAGGGGCACAATGAGCAGTTCTTC. Translating gives CASSRKAASEGHNEQFF.

The V and J genes are TRBV5-6 and TRBJ1-6, with D possibly TRBD1 on 5 matching bases. This CDR3 spans 13 amino acids. The germline CDR1 and CDR2 sequences are SGHDT and YYEEEE. The V gene lost 1 base and the J gene lost 14 bases, with 13 bases spanning the gap. DNA of the CDR3: TGTGCCAGCAGCTTGTTTAGGGGTTGGACCCTCCACTTT. Translation: CASSLFRGWTLHF.

This clonotype has only a few counts. V and J are TRBV3-1 and TRBJ1-6; no clear D. Germline V gene lookup returns CDR1 LGHDT and CDR2 YNNKEL (reference sequence). Between the trimmed V and J ends, which lost 0 bases and 11 bases, there was a span of 8 bases. The CDR3 sequence is 13 residues long. In DNA form, the CDR3 reads TGTGCCAGCAGCCAAGACGACATCCCACCCCTCCACTTT. Translated, it gives CASSQDDIPPLHF.

The V and J genes are TRBV28 and TRBJ1-1; D ambiguous. CDR3 length: 11 residues. Germline V gives CDR1 MDHEN, CDR2 SYDVKM. Trimming removed 2 bases at V and 6 bases at J, with 4 bases between. The CDR3 here is CASSLRAEAFF. The CDR3, as DNA: TGTGCCAGCAGTTTAAGGGCTGAAGCTTTCTTT. Variable domain in full (rest from reference TRBV28 and TRBJ1-1): DVKVTQSSRYLVKRTGEKVFLECVQDMDHENMFWYRQDPGLGLRLIYFSYDVKMKEKGDIPEGYSVSREKKERFSLILESASTNQTSMYLCASSLRAEAFFGQGTRLTVV.

This clonotype was seen many times. The chain recombines TRBV6-2 or TRBV6-3 with TRBJ1-1; D uncertain. V was cut by 3 bases and J by 1 base, with 6 bases left in between. This CDR3 spans 13 amino acids. CDR1 is MNHEY and CDR2 is SVGEGT in the germline V gene. CDR3 DNA: TGTGCCAGCAGTTATCAACAGAACACTGAAGCTTTCTTT. Translated, it gives CASSYQQNTEAFF.

This clonotype has just a few counts. V is TRBV4-1 and J is TRBJ1-1, with no clear D. V was pared by 3 bases and J by 6 bases, with 14 bases between. The CDR3 has 14 residues. Germline CDR1 reads MGHRA; CDR2 reads YSYEKL. CDR3 DNA sequence: TGCGCCAGCAGCCAGGTCTACATGGTGGCTGAAGCTTTCTTT. Its protein is CASSQVYMVAEAFF.

This clonotype was seen only a few times. This sequence joins TRBV6-2 or TRBV6-3 and TRBJ1-5; TRBD1 is a possible D gene (5 bases). Germline-derived CDR1 and CDR2 are MNHEY and SVGEGT. V was shortened by 3 bases and J by 11 bases, with 14 bases between the two germline ends. The CDR3 runs to 13 residues. This chain's CDR3 is CASSYGQGGTQHF. DNA for the CDR3: TGTGCCAGCAGTTATGGCCAGGGTGGGACCCAGCATTTT.

This clonotype was counted a few times. The CDR3 coding sequence is TGTGCCAGCAGTCCCCTAGCGGGGGAGGAGACCCAGTACTTC. It codes for CASSPLAGEETQYF. This chain links TRBV2 with TRBJ2-5; 10 bases are a match to TRBD2. The CDR3 length is 14 residues. V shed 5 bases and J 5 bases; nucleotides not matched to a gene: 5. The germline gives CDR1 SNHLY, CDR2 FYNNEI.

The chain links TRBV25-1 to TRBJ1-1; D gene unclear. The V gene's germline CDR1 is MGHDK and CDR2 SYGVNS. This CDR3 is built from 14 residues. Trimming left V 1 base short and J 3 bases short, with 9 bases between. The DNA for the CDR3 is TGTGCCAGCAGTGAATCAAGGTCTTACACTGAAGCTTTCTTT. It encodes CASSESRSYTEAFF.

The chain couples TRBV25-1 to TRBJ1-5, with 7 bases that match TRBD1. Germline CDR1 and CDR2: MGHDK and SYGVNS. The junction had 9 bases not matched to a gene; V was cut back by 4 bases and J by 9 bases. This CDR3 spans 14 amino acids. CDR3 in amino acids: CASSGRQGGGPQHF. In DNA form, the CDR3 reads TGTGCCAGCAGTGGTCGACAGGGCGGCGGGCCCCAGCATTTT.

The chain joins TRBV7-9 to TRBJ1-1; D possibly corresponds to TRBD1 (5 bases). V dropped 6 bases and J dropped 4 bases, with 12 bases sitting between them. The germline CDR1 and CDR2 sequences are SEHNR and FQNEAQ (reference sequence). This CDR3 contains 13 residues. CDR3 DNA: TGTGCCAGCAGGTGGGCAGGGAGCACTGAAGCTTTCTTT. Its protein is CASRWAGSTEAFF.

This clonotype was detected many times. V usage is TRBV23-1 and J usage is TRBJ2-2; D may match TRBD1 or TRBD2 (5 bases each). TRBV23-1 is an ORF for which the function is uncertain. Trimming shortened V by 3 bases and J by 3 bases, and 14 bases separated the two germline ends. CDR3 length: 16 amino acids. In DNA form, the CDR3 reads TGCGCCAGCAGTCAGGGGGACGGAGCTTACACCGGGGAGCTGTTTTTT. It yields the protein CASSQGDGAYTGELFF.

The chain has TRBV7-2 and TRBJ2-5; the match to TRBD1 covers 7 bases. CDR1 is SGHTA and CDR2 is FQGNSA in the germline V gene. Trimming at V came to 7 bases and at J to 5 bases, leaving 10 bases not matched to a gene. The CDR3 runs to 14 residues. The CDR3 spells CASKGAGPNETQYF. CDR3 bases: TGTGCCAGCAAGGGGGCGGGTCCCAATGAGACCCAGTACTTC.

In this sample, this clonotype turned up many times. The rearrangement links TRBV29-1 to TRBJ2-1; D is possibly TRBD1 or TRBD2 (5 bases each). The germline V gene encodes CDR1 SQVTM and CDR2 ANQGSEA. This CDR3 comprises 17 residues. Trimming left V 1 base short and J 0 bases short, with 16 bases between. In nucleotides, the CDR3 is TGCAGCGTTGAAGGCTATCTCGCGAGGGGCTCCTACAATGAGCAGTTCTTC. Residues: CSVEGYLARGSYNEQFF.

This clonotype was found a few times. V is TRBV20-1 and J is TRBJ1-2; 10 bases agree with TRBD1. The V gene's germline CDR1 is DFQATT and CDR2 SNEGSKA (reference sequence). With 3 bases clipped from V and 5 bases from J, the junction kept 9 bases outside the gene matches. The CDR3 spans 15 residues. The CDR3 reads CSASSRDRGHYGYTF. The CDR3 DNA reads TGCAGTGCTAGCTCGCGTGACAGGGGGCATTATGGCTACACCTTC.

This chain connects TRBV6-5 to TRBJ2-1; TRBD1 aligns across 8 bases. Germline V CDR1 and CDR2: MNHEY, SVGAGI. This CDR3 is 10 amino acids long. The trim removed 11 bases at V and 8 bases at J, leaving 2 bases unmatched. This CDR3 is CASGGDEQFF. The CDR3, as DNA: TGTGCCTCAGGGGGCGATGAGCAGTTCTTC.

The chain employs TRBV2 and TRBJ2-1; 10 nucleotides align to TRBD1. The V gene end was trimmed by 5 bases and the J gene end by 2 bases; junction bases not matched to a gene: 3. Germline values: CDR1 SNHLY, CDR2 FYNNEI. The CDR3 sequence is 15 residues long. In nucleotides, the CDR3 is TGTGCCAGCAGTCGTGGGACAGGGGCCTACAATGAGCAGTTCTTC. Its protein product is CASSRGTGAYNEQFF.

This clonotype was recorded a few times. This chain uses TRBV20-1 with TRBJ2-3, with D perhaps TRBD2 (6 bases). Germline V gene lookup returns CDR1 DFQATT and CDR2 SNEGSKA (reference sequence). CDR3 size: 13 residues. For the CDR3, the DNA is TGCAGAATACAGAAGGGAGGACCAGATACGCAGTATTTT. Encoded protein: CRIQKGGPDTQYF.

This clonotype was seen a handful of times. This chain links TRBV3-1 with TRBJ1-5; TRBD1 matches 10 bases. CDR1 and CDR2 (germline): LGHDT, YNNKEL (reference sequence). The CDR3 sequence is 15 residues long. Trimming removed 5 bases from V and 7 bases from J; junction bases left unmatched: 8. CDR3 nucleotides: TGTGCCAGCAGCTTGGGACAGGGGATTTACCAGCCCCAGCATTTT. Translation: CASSLGQGIYQPQHF.

This clonotype was counted between two and nine times. This chain connects TRBV12-3 or TRBV12-4 to TRBJ2-7, with TRBD1 matching 10 bases. The V segment lost 5 bases and the J segment 7 bases; nucleotides outside the gene matches: 11. The CDR3 runs to 15 residues. This CDR3 is CASSPGTGVQWEQYF. CDR3 sequence (DNA): TGTGCCAGCAGTCCCGGGACAGGGGTACAGTGGGAGCAGTACTTC.

This clonotype was detected a few times. V and J are TRBV7-9 and TRBJ2-1; 7 bases are a match to TRBD2. The junction had 9 bases not matched to a gene; V was cut back by 5 bases and J by 8 bases. Germline assignment: CDR1 SEHNR and CDR2 FQNEAQ (reference sequence). The CDR3 loop spans 14 amino acids. DNA of the CDR3: TGTGCCAGCAGCCCAGCCGGGGGGAGTGATGAGCAGTTCTTC. This encodes CASSPAGGSDEQFF.

This clonotype was counted between two and nine times. Here the CDR3 reads CASSLVWGASETQYF. CDR3 nucleotides: TGTGCCAGCAGCTTAGTGTGGGGGGCATCAGAGACCCAGTACTTC. V gene TRBV7-2 combines with J gene TRBJ2-5; TRBD1 or TRBD2 may be the D gene (6 bases each). Deletions cut 1 base from V and 4 bases from J, with 13 bases between. The germline V gene has CDR1 SGHTA and CDR2 FQGNSA. This CDR3 comprises 15 residues.

V is TRBV7-3 and J is TRBJ1-1; D is possibly TRBD1 (6 bases). The CDR3 covers 14 residues. Germline V gene sequence: CDR1 SGHTA, CDR2 FQGTGA. V was shortened by 5 bases and J by 2 bases, with 12 bases between the two germline ends. The CDR3 region has the DNA TGTGCCAGCAGCCCCGGGACAACCAACACTGAAGCTTTCTTT. It specifies CASSPGTTNTEAFF. Together with reference TRBV7-3 and TRBJ1-1, the CDR3 gives the full variable domain: GAGVSQTPSNKVTEKGKYVELRCDPISGHTALYWYRQSLGQGPEFLIYFQGTGAADDSGLPNDRFFAVRPEGSVSTLKIQRTERGDSAVYLCASSPGTTNTEAFFGQGTRLTVV.